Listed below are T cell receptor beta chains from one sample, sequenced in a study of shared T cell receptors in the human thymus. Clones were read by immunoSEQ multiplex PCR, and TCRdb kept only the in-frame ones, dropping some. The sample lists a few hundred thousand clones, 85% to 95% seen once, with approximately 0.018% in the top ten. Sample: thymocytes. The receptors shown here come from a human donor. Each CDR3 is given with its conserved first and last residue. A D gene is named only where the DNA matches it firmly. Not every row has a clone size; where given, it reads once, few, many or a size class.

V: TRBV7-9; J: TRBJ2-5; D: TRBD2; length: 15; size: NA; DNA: TGTGCCAGCAGCTTACGGGGACTAGCGCAAGAGACCCAGTACTTC; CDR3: CASSLRGLAQETQYF
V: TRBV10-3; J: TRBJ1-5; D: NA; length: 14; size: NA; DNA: TGTGCCATCAGTGAGTCGCAGGGCAATCAGCCCCAGCATTTT; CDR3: CAISESQGNQPQHF
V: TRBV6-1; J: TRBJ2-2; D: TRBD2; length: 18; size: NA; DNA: TGTGCCAGCAGTGCGTGGACTAGCGGGTTTACAAACACCGGGGAGCTGTTTTTT; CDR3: CASSAWTSGFTNTGELFF
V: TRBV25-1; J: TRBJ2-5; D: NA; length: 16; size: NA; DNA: TGTGCCAGCAGTGATCCGACCGGGGCCACCAGAGAGACCCAGTACTTC; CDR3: CASSDPTGATRETQYF
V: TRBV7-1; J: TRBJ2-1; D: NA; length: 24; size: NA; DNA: TGTGCCAGCAGCTCTAACCCGACAGGGGGCCAGGGTAGCGGGAGGGAAGGCTCCTACAATGAGCAGTTCTTC; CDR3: CASSSNPTGGQGSGREGSYNEQFF
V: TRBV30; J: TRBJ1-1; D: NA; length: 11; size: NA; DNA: TGTGCCTGGAGTGTAAAAACTGAAGCTTTCTTT; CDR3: CAWSVKTEAFF
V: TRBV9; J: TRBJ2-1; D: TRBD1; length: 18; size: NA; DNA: TGTGCCAGCAGCGTAGAAAGTCGTGGGACAGAGTCCTACAATGAGCAGTTCTTC; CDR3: CASSVESRGTESYNEQFF
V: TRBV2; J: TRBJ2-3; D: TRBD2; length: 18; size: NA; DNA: TGTGCCAGCAGTGACCTAGCGGGAGGCCCCCCCTACACAGATACGCAGTATTTT; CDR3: CASSDLAGGPPYTDTQYF
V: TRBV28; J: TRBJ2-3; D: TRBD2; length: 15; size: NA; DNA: TGTGCCAGCAGCGGGGGGTCCCCTCGCACAGATACGCAGTATTTT; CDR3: CASSGGSPRTDTQYF
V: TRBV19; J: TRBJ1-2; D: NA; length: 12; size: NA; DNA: TGTGCCAGTAGGGTGATCGGCTATGGCTACACCTTC; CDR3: CASRVIGYGYTF
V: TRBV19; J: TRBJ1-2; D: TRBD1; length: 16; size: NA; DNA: TGTGCCAGTAGTACCCCCGGGACAGGGGACGCCTATGGCTACACCTTC; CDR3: CASSTPGTGDAYGYTF
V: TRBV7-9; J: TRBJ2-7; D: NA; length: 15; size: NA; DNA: TGTGCCAGCAGCCCAAGAGGACCCCGCTCCTACGAGCAGTACTTC; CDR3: CASSPRGPRSYEQYF
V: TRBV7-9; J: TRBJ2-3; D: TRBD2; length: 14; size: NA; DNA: TGTGCCAGCAGCTTACCGAGGGCGGGGGGTACGCAGTATTTT; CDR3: CASSLPRAGGTQYF
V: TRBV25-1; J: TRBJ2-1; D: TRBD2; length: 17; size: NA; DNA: TGTGCCAGCAGTGCAGTAACGGGACTAGCATCGGACAATGAGCAGTTCTTC; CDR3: CASSAVTGLASDNEQFF
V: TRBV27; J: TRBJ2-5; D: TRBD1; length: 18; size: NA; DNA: TGTGCCAGCAGTTGGGTGTTGAGCCACATGGGACAGCAAGAGACCCAGTACTTC; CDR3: CASSWVLSHMGQQETQYF
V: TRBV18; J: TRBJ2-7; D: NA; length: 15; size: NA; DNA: TGTGCCAGCTCACTTGCCGCGGCCCGGGACTACGAGCAGTACTTC; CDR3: CASSLAAARDYEQYF
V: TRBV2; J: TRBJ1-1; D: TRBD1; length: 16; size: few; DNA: TGTGCCAGCAGTGCCGCGACAGGGGGAATGAACACTGAAGCTTTCTTT; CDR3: CASSAATGGMNTEAFF
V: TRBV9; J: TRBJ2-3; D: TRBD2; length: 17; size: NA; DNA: TGTGCCAGCAGCCCCCACCCCGTAGGCGGGAGAACAGATACGCAGTATTTT; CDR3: CASSPHPVGGRTDTQYF
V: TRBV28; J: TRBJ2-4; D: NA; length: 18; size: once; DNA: TGTGCCAGCAGTCCCATTAAGGGGCAACCCGGGGGCAAAAACATTCAGTACTTC; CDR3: CASSPIKGQPGGKNIQYF
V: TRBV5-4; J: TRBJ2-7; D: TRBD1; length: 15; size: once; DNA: TGTGCCAGCAGCTTGGGGGACAGCGAACGGTACGAGCAGTACTTC; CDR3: CASSLGDSERYEQYF
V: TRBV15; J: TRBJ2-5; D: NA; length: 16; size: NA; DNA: TGTGCCACCAGCGCAAGAGGTCCGTCCGGGCAAGAGACCCAGTACTTC; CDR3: CATSARGPSGQETQYF
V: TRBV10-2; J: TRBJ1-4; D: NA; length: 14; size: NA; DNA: TGCGCCAGCAGTGAGTCTAGGGAGGGGGAAAAACTGTTTTTT; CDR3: CASSESREGEKLFF
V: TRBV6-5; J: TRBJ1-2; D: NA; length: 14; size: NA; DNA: TGTGCCACTTTTATACCGGGACAACGTTATGGCTACACCTTC; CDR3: CATFIPGQRYGYTF